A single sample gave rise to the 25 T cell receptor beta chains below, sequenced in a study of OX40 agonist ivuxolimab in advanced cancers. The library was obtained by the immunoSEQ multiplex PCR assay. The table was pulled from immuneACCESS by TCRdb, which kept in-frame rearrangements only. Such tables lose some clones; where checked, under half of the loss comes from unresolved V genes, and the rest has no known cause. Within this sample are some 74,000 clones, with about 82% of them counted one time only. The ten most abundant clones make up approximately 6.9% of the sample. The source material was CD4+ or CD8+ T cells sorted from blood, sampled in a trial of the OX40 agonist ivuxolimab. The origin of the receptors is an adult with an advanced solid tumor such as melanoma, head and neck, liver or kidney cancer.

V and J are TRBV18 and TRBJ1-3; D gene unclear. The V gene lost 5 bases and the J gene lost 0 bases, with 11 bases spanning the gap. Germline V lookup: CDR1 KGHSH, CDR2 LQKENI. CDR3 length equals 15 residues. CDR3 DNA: TGTGCCAGCTCAATCGAGAGTACCTCTGGAAACACCATATATTTT. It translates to CASSIESTSGNTIYF.

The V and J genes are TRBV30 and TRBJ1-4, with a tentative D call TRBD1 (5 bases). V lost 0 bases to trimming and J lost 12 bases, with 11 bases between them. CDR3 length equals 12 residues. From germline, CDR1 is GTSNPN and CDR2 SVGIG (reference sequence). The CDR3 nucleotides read TGTGCCTGGAGTGTACAAGTAGGGGAACTGTTTTTT. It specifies CAWSVQVGELFF.

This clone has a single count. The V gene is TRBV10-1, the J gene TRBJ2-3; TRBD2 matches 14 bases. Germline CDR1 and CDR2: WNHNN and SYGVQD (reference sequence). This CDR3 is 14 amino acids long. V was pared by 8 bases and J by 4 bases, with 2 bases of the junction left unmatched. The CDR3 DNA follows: TGCGCCAGCGGGACTAGCGGGGGACCAGATACGCAGTATTTT. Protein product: CASGTSGGPDTQYF.

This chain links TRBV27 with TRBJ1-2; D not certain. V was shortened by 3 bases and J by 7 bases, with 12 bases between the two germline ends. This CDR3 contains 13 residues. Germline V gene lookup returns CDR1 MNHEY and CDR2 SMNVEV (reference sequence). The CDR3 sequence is CASSFGYRGGYTF. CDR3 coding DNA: TGTGCCAGCAGTTTTGGGTATCGGGGTGGCTACACCTTC.

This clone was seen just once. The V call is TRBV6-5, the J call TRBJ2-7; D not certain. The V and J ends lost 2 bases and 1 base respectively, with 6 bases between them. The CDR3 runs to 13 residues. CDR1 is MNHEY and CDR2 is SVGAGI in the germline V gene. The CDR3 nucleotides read TGTGCCAGCAGTTACGGGTTATCCTACGAGCAGTACTTC. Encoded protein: CASSYGLSYEQYF.

CDR3 sequence: CASSKNGTGRYEQYF. CDR3 in DNA: TGTGCCAGCAGCAAAAACGGGACAGGGAGATACGAGCAGTACTTC. The rearrangement uses TRBV21-1 and TRBJ2-5; the D call in the table, TRBD1, was not verified against the DNA. Judging by the DNA end, TRBJ2-7 fits better; the J call may be wrong. TRBV21-1 is tagged as a pseudogene. The CDR3 is 15 residues long.

This CDR3 reads CASRERGGNQPQHF. In DNA form, the CDR3 reads TGTGCCAGCAGAGAAAGGGGCGGAAATCAGCCCCAGCATTTT. The gene calls are TRBV6-1 and TRBJ1-5; TRBD1 is a possible D gene (5 bases). With 6 bases removed from V and 4 bases from J, the gap between germline ends came to 13 bases. The CDR3 covers 14 residues. Germline V CDR1 and CDR2: MNHNS, SASEGT.

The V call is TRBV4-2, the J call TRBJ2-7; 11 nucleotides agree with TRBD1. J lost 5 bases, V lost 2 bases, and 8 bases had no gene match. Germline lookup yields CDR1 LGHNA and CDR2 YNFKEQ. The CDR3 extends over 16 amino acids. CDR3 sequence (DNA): TGTGCCAGCAGCCAAAATCCCGGGACAGGGGGGAACGAGCAGTACTTC. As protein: CASSQNPGTGGNEQYF.

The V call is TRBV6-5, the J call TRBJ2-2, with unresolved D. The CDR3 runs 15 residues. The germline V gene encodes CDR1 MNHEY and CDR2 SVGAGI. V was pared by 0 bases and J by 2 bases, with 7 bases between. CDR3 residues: CASSYSTSNTGELFF. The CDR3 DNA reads TGTGCCAGCAGTTACTCCACATCTAACACCGGGGAGCTGTTTTTT.

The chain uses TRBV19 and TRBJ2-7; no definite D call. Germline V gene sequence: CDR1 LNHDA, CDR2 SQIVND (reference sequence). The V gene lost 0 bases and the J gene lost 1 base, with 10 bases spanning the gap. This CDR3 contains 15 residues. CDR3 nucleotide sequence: TGTGCCAGTAGTATAGAAGGTTTCGGTTCCTACGAGCAGTACTTC. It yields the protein CASSIEGFGSYEQYF.

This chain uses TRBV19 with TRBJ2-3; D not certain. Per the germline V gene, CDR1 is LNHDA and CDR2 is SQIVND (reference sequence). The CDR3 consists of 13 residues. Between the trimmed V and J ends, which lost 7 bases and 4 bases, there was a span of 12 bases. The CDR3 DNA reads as TGTGCCAGTAATAGTAAATTCGCAGATACGCAGTATTTT. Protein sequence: CASNSKFADTQYF.

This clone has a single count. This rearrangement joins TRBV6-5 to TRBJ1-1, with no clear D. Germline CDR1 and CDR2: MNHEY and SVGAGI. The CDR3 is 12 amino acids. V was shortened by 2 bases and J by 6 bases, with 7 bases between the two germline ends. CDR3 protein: CASSYPPAEAFF. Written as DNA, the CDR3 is TGTGCCAGCAGTTACCCGCCCGCTGAAGCTTTCTTT.

The DNA for the CDR3 is TGTGCCAGCAGCTTAGGGGGGCCAGGGCGGGATCAGCCCCAGCATTTT. It codes for CASSLGGPGRDQPQHF. This sequence joins TRBV7-9 and TRBJ1-5; a weak D match, TRBD1 (6 bases). Per the germline V gene, CDR1 is SEHNR and CDR2 is FQNEAQ (reference sequence). V shed 1 base and J shed 5 bases, with 15 bases lying between them. The CDR3 runs 16 residues.

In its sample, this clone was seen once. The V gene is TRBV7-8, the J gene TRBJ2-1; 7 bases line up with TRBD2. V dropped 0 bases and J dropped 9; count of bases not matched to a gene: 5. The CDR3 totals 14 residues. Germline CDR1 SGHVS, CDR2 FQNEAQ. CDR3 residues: CASSLAGLGVEQFF. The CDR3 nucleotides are TGTGCCAGCAGCTTAGCAGGACTAGGGGTTGAGCAGTTCTTC. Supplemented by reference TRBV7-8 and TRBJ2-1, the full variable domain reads GAGVSQSPRYKVAKRGQDVALRCDPISGHVSLFWYQQALGQGPEFLTYFQNEAQLDKSGLPSDRFFAERPEGSVSTLKIQRTQQEDSAVYLCASSLAGLGVEQFFGPGTRLTVL.

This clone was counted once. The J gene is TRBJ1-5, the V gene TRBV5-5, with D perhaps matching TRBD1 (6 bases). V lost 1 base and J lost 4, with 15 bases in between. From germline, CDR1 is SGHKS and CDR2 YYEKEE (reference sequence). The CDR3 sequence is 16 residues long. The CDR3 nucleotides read TGTGCCAGCAGCTTGTCTGGGGGCGGTCGAAATCAGCCCCAGCATTTT. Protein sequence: CASSLSGGGRNQPQHF.

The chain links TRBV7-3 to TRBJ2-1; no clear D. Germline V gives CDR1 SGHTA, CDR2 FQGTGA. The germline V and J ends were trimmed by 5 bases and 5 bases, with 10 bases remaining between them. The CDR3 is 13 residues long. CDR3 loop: CASSQAPNNEQFF. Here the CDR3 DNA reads TGTGCCAGCAGCCAGGCCCCGAACAATGAGCAGTTCTTC.

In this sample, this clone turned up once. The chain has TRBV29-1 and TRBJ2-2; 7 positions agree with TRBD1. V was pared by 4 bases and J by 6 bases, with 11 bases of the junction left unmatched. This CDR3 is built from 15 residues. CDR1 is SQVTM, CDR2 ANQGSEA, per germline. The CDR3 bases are TGCAGCGTTGCGGATCGACAGGGTCGCGCCGGGGAGCTGTTTTTT. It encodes CSVADRQGRAGELFF.

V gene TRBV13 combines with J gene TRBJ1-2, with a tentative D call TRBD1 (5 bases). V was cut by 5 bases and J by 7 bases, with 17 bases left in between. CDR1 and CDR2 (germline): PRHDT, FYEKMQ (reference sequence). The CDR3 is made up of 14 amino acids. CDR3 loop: CASSRGRPAGGYTF. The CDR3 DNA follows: TGTGCCAGCAGCAGGGGACGCCCTGCAGGTGGCTACACCTTC.

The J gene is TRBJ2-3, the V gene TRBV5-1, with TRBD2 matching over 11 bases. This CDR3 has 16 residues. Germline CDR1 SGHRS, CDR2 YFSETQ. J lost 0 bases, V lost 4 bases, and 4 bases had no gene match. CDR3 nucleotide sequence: TGCGCCAGCAGCCCTATAGCGGGAGGGAGCACAGATACGCAGTATTTT. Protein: CASSPIAGGSTDTQYF.

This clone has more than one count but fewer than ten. CDR3 protein: CASSESGVINTEAFF. The DNA for the CDR3 is TGTGCCAGCAGCGAGAGCGGGGTGATAAACACTGAAGCTTTCTTT. The chain uses TRBV9 and TRBJ1-1; no firm D call. CDR1 and CDR2 (germline): SGDLS, YYNGEE. With 3 bases removed from V and 2 bases from J, the gap between germline ends came to 14 bases. The CDR3 runs 15 residues.

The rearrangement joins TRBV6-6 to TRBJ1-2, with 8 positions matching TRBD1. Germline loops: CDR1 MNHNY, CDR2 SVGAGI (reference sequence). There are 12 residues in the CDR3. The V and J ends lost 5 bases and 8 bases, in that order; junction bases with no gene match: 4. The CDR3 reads CASSGQGQGYTF. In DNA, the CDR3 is TGTGCCAGCAGTGGACAGGGCCAGGGCTACACCTTC.

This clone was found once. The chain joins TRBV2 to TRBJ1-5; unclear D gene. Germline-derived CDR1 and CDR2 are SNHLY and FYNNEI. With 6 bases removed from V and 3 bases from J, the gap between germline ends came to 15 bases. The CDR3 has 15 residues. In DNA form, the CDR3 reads TGTGCCAGCAGGGACTTCGAAGGGTCCAATCAGCCCCAGCATTTT. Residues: CASRDFEGSNQPQHF.

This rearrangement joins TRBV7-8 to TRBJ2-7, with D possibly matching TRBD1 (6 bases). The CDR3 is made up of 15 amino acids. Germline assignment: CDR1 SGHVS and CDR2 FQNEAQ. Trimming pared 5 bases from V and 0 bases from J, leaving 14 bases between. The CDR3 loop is CASSREAGASYEQYF. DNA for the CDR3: TGTGCCAGCAGCCGAGAGGCAGGGGCCTCCTACGAGCAGTACTTC.

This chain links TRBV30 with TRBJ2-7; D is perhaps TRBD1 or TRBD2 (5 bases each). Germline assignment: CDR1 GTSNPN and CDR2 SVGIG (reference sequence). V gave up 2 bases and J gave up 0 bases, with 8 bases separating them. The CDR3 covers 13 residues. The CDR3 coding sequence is TGTGCCTGGAGTCGGGGCATCTCCTACGAGCAGTACTTC. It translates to CAWSRGISYEQYF. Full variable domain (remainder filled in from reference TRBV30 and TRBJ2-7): SQTIHQWPATLVQPVGSPLSLECTVEGTSNPNLYWYRQAAGRGLQLLFYSVGIGQISSEVPQNLSASRPQDRQFILSSKKLLLSDSGFYLCAWSRGISYEQYFGPGTRLTVT.

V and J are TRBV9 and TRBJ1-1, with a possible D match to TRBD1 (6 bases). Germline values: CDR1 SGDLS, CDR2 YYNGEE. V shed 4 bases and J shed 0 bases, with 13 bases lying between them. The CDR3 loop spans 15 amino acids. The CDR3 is CASSPRGQMNTEAFF. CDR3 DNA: TGTGCCAGCAGCCCCCGGGGACAAATGAACACTGAAGCTTTCTTT.